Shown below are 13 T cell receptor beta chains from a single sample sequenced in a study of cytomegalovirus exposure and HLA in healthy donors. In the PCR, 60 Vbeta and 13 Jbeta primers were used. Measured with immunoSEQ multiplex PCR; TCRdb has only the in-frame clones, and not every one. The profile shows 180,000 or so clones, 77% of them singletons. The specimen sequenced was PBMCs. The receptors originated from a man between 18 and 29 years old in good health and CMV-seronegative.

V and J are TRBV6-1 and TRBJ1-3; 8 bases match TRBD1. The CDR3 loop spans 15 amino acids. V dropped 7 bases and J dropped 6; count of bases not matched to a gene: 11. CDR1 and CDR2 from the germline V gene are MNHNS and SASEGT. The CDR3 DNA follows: TGTGCCAGCACGTGGACAGGGTGGTCAACAAACACCATATATTTT. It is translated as CASTWTGWSTNTIYF.

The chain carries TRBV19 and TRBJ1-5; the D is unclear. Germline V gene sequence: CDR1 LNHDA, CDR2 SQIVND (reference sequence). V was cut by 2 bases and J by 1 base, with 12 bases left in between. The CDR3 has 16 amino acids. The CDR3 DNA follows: TGTGCCAGTAGTATAAATGCGGGATTAAGCAATCAGCCCCAGCATTTT. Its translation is CASSINAGLSNQPQHF.

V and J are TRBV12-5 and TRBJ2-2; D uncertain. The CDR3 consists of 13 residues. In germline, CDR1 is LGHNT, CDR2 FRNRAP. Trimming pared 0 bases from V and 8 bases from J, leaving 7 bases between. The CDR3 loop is CASGLVGSGELFF. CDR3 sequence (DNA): TGTGCTAGTGGTTTGGTGGGCTCGGGGGAGCTGTTTTTT.

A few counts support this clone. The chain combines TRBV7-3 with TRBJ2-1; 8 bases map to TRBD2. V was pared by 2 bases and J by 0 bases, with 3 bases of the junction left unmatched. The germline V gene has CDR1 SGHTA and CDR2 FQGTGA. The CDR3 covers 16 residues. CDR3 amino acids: CASSLRAGGSYNEQFF. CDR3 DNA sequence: TGTGCCAGCAGCTTACGGGCGGGAGGCTCCTACAATGAGCAGTTCTTC.

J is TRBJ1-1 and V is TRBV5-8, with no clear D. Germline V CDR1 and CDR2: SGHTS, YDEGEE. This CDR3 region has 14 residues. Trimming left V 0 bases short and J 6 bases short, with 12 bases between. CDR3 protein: CASSLEFGSPEAFF. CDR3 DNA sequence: TGTGCCAGCAGCTTGGAATTTGGCTCTCCTGAAGCTTTCTTT.

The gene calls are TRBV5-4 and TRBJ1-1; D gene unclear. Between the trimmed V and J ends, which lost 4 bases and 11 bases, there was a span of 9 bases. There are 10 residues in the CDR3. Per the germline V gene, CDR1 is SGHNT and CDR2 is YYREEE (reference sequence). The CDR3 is CASSRGSAFF. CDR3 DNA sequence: TGTGCCAGCAGCCGAGGGTCGGCTTTCTTT.

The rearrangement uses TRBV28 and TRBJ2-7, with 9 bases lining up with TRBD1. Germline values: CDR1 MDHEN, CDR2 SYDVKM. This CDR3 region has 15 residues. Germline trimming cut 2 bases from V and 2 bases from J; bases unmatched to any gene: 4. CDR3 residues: CASSLGDRATYEQYF. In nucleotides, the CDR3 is TGTGCCAGCAGTTTAGGGGACAGGGCAACCTACGAGCAGTACTTC.

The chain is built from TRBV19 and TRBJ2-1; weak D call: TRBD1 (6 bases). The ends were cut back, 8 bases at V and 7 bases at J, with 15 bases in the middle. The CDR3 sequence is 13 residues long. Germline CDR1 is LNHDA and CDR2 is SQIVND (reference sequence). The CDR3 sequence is CASSAGVLNEQFF. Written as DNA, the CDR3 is TGTGCCAGTTCTGCAGGGGTTTTAAATGAGCAGTTCTTC.

The CDR3 nucleotides are TGTGCCAGCAGCCCCTCCCGGGGGGAGCAGTACTTC. Translated, it gives CASSPSRGEQYF. This sequence joins TRBV7-2 and TRBJ2-7, with D possibly being TRBD2 (6 bases). V lost 5 bases and J lost 7, with 12 bases in between. Germline V gives CDR1 SGHTA, CDR2 FQGNSA. The CDR3 has 12 amino acids.

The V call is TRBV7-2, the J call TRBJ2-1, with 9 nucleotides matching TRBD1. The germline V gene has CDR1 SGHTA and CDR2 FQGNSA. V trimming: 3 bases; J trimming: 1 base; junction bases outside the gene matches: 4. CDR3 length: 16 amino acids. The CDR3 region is CASSLRDRGSYNEQFF. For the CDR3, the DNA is TGTGCCAGCAGCTTGCGCGACAGGGGGTCCTACAATGAGCAGTTCTTC. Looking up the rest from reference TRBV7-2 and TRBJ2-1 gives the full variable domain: GAGVSQSPSNKVTEKGKDVELRCDPISGHTALYWYRQSLGQGLEFLIYFQGNSAPDKSGLPSDRFSAERTGGSVSTLTIQRTQQEDSAVYLCASSLRDRGSYNEQFFGPGTRLTVL.

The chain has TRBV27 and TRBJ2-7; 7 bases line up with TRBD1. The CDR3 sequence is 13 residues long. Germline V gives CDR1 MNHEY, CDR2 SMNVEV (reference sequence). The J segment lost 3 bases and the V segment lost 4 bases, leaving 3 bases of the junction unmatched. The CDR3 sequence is CASSSGTVYEQYF. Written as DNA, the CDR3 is TGTGCCAGCAGTTCCGGGACAGTCTACGAGCAGTACTTC.

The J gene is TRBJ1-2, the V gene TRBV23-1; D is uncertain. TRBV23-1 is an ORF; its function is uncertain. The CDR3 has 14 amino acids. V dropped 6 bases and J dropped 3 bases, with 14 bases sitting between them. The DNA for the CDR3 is TGCGCCAGCAGCTTGTTTGGAGATCACTATGGCTACACCTTC. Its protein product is CASSLFGDHYGYTF.

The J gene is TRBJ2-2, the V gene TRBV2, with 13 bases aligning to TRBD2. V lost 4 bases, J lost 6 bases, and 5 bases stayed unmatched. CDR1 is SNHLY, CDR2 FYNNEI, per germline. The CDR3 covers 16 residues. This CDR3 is CASSARTSGSAGELFF. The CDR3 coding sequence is TGTGCCAGCAGTGCTCGGACTAGCGGGAGTGCCGGGGAGCTGTTTTTT.